The rows below give T cell receptor beta chains drawn from one sample of a study of T-cell memory formation after mild COVID-19. TCRdb itself ran the 5' RACE reads through MiXCR, one entry per CDR3 protein. The table records 30,000 or so distinct CDR3 sequences, roughly 20% of them present only once. The sequenced sample consisted of PBMCs or a T cell subset sorted from them (not recorded which). The receptors shown here come from an adult who had mild COVID-19 (a few samples of this study predate the infection). Cell type and time point are not known. The CDR3 runs from the conserved cysteine through the conserved F or W. A D gene is named only where the DNA matches it firmly. Some rows mark clone size as missing; the rest say once, few, many or name a class of expanded clone.

>TRBJ2-5|TRBV7-2|many|TRBD2
CASSLQSGRETQYF
TGTGCCAGCAGCTTACAAAGCGGGAGGGAGACCCAGTACTTC
>TRBJ2-1|TRBV4-1|many|NA
CASSQDWLGSAYNEQFF
TGCGCCAGCAGCCAAGATTGGCTGGGCTCCGCGTACAATGAGCAGTTCTTC
>TRBJ2-1|TRBV7-8|many|NA
CASSLDRSNEQFF
TGTGCCAGCAGCTTAGATCGGTCTAATGAGCAGTTCTTC
>TRBJ2-7|TRBV3-1|many|TRBD2
CAISLSGRPYEQYF
TGTGCCATTTCACTTAGCGGGAGGCCCTACGAGCAGTACTTC
>TRBJ2-1|TRBV30|NA|TRBD2
CALRTREVPKGEQFF
TGTGCCCTCCGGACGCGGGAGGTTCCCAAGGGCGAGCAGTTCTTC
>TRBJ2-5|TRBV5-5|many|NA
CASSPTGTRTGETQYF
TGTGCCAGCAGCCCCACCGGGACTAGGACAGGAGAGACCCAGTACTTC
>TRBJ1-1|TRBV30|many|TRBD1
CAWSLGQGRIEAFF
TGTGCCTGGAGTCTAGGACAGGGAAGAATTGAAGCTTTCTTT
>TRBJ1-1|TRBV3-1|many|NA
CASSQTGTEAFF
TGTGCCAGCAGTCAAACGGGCACTGAAGCTTTCTTT
>TRBJ2-7|TRBV29-1|NA|TRBD1
CSVMTGGSYEQYF
TGCAGCGTGATGACAGGGGGAAGCTACGAGCAGTACTTC
>TRBJ2-1|TRBV27|few|NA
CASGYGDGNNEQFF
TGTGCCAGCGGATACGGTGACGGAAACAATGAGCAGTTCTTC
>TRBJ2-3|TRBV7-9|many|NA
CASSYGDSHTDTQYF
TGTGCCAGCAGCTATGGGGACTCCCACACAGATACGCAGTATTTT
>TRBJ1-2|TRBV5-5|many|NA
CASSFRSANYGYTF
TGTGCCAGCAGCTTCCGTTCCGCTAACTATGGCTACACCTTC
>TRBJ2-3|TRBV7-9|few|NA
CASTIRDTQYF
TGTGCCAGCACCATAAGGGATACGCAGTATTTT
>TRBJ1-2|TRBV5-1|NA|NA
CASSSSYPYGYTF
TGCGCCAGCAGCTCCTCTTACCCTTATGGCTACACCTTC
>TRBJ1-1|TRBV11-1|few|TRBD1
CASSLTGGKNTEAFF
TGTGCCAGCAGCTTAACAGGGGGCAAGAACACTGAAGCTTTCTTT
>TRBJ2-7|TRBV12-3/TRBV12-4|once|NA
CASSLTGYEQYF
TGTGCCAGCAGTCTTACAGGGTACGAGCAGTACTTC
>TRBJ2-7|TRBV7-2|many|TRBD1
CASRLPGQGDEQYF
TGTGCCAGCAGGTTACCGGGACAGGGCGACGAGCAGTACTTC
>TRBJ2-2|TRBV13|many|NA
CASSQGGRFTGELFF
TGTGCCAGCAGCCAGGGGGGAAGGTTCACCGGGGAGCTGTTTTTT
>TRBJ2-1|TRBV10-3|many|NA
CAISPKEQKGEQFF
TGTGCCATCAGTCCCAAGGAACAAAAGGGGGAGCAGTTCTTC
>TRBJ2-1|TRBV5-1|once|NA
CASSQGAGADYNEQFF
TGCGCCAGCAGCCAAGGGGCAGGGGCAGACTACAATGAGCAGTTCTTC
>TRBJ1-1|TRBV7-2|many|NA
CASSLVAGTEAFF
TGTGCCAGCAGCTTAGTGGCAGGTACTGAAGCTTTCTTT
>TRBJ1-2|TRBV2|once|NA
CASSEVGGTGGYTF
TGTGCCAGCAGTGAAGTCGGGGGCACGGGTGGCTACACCTTC
>TRBJ2-1|TRBV4-1|many|NA
CASSQGPAQSSANEQFF
TGCGCCAGCAGCCAGGGCCCCGCACAGAGTTCGGCCAATGAGCAGTTCTTC
>TRBJ1-3|TRBV5-1|many|TRBD1
CASSTGSSGTAGNTIYF
TGCGCCAGCAGCACCGGTTCATCCGGGACAGCTGGAAACACCATATATTTT
>TRBJ2-1|TRBV7-9|NA|NA
CASSLASLVLHDNEQFF
TGTGCCAGCAGCTTAGCGTCCCTCGTCCTGCATGACAATGAGCAGTTCTTC
>TRBJ2-1|TRBV7-2|many|TRBD2
CASSYSGRGYNEQFF
TGTGCCAGCAGCTATAGCGGGAGGGGGTACAATGAGCAGTTCTTC
>TRBJ2-4|TRBV29-1|NA|NA
CSVEGVDGVLNIQYF
TGCAGCGTTGAAGGGGTGGACGGGGTGTTGAACATTCAGTACTTC
>TRBJ1-2|TRBV12-3/TRBV12-4|few|NA
CASSRDRFNYGYTF
TGTGCCAGCAGTCGAGACAGATTTAACTATGGCTACACCTTC
>TRBJ2-1|TRBV29-1|many|TRBD1
CSVEMGQLSYNEQFF
TGCAGCGTTGAAATGGGACAGCTCTCCTACAATGAGCAGTTCTTC